This T cell receptor beta chain was recorded in a study of blood T cell repertoires in COVID-19. Overall study: There were acute and convalescent COVID-19 samples, and they came from the United States, Italy and Spain. The analysed material was cDNA or gDNA that came from T cells, B-cell-depleted T cells, or PBMCs.

Per the authors' pipeline: Estimated nucleated cell counts came from reference gene primer amplification. This table comes from immunoSEQ multiplex PCR, and its TCRdb copy is limited to in-frame clones, with some not included. The V and J calls and clone size are taken from that table; D and trimming were inferred from the DNA. The table has roughly 150,000 clones, about nine tenths seen once. Sequencing was carried out using peripheral blood. The TCR comes from a woman aged 65 to 85 with acute or convalescent COVID-19.

CDR3 coding DNA: TGTGCCAGCAGTCGGGACAGGGGAAACTATGGCTACACCTTC. The encoded protein is CASSRDRGNYGYTF. The chain employs TRBV6-5 and TRBJ1-2, with 10 bases matching TRBD1. Germline CDR1 MNHEY, CDR2 SVGAGI. The ends lost 5 bases at V and 2 bases at J; junction bases unmatched: 2. The CDR3 runs 14 residues.